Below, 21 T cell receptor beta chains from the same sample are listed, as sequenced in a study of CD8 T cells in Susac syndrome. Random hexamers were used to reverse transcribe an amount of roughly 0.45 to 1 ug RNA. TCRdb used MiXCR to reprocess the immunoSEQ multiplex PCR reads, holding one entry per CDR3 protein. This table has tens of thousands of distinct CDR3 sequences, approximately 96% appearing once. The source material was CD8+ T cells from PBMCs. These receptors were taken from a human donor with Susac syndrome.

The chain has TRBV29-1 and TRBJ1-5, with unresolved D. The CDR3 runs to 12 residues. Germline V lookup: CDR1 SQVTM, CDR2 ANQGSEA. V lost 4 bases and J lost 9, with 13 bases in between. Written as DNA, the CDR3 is TGCAGCGTTGGGGGTTCCCCCGGGCCCCAGCATTTT. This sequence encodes CSVGGSPGPQHF.

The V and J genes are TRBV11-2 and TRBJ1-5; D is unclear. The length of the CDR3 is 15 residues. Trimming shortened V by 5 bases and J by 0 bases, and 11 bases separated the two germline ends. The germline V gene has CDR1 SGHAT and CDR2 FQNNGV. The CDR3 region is CASSRGRDSNQPQHF. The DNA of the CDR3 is TGTGCCAGCAGCCGAGGACGGGATAGCAATCAGCCCCAGCATTTT.

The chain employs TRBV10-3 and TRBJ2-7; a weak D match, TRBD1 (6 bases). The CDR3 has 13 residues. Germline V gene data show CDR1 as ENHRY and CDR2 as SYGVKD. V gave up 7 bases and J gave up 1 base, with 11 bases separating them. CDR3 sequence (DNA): TGTGCCATCACCCCGGACAGATCCTACGAGCAGTACTTC. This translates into CAITPDRSYEQYF.

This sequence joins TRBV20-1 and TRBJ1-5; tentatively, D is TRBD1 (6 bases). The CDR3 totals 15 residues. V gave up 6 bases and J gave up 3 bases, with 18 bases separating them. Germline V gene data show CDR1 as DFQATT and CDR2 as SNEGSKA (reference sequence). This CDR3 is CSATWGGRTNQPQHF. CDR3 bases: TGCAGTGCCACTTGGGGGGGGCGCACCAATCAGCCCCAGCATTTT.

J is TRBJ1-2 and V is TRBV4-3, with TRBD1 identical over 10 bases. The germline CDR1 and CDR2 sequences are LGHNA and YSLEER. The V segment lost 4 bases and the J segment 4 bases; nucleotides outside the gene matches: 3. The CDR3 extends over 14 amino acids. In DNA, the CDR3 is TGCGCCAGCAGCCCCGGGACAGGGGCCTATGGCTACACCTTC. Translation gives CASSPGTGAYGYTF.

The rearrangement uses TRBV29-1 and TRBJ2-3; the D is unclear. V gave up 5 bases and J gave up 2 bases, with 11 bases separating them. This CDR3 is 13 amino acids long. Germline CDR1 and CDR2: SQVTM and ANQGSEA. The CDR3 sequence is CSVCEGHTDTQYF. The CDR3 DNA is TGCAGCGTTTGTGAAGGGCACACAGATACGCAGTATTTT.

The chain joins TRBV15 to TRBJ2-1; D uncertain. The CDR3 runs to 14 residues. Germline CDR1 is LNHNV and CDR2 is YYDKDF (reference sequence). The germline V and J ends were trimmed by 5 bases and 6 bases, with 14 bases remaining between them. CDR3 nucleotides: TGTGCCACCAGCCTCGGTCCGAGAGGCAATGAGCAGTTCTTC. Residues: CATSLGPRGNEQFF.

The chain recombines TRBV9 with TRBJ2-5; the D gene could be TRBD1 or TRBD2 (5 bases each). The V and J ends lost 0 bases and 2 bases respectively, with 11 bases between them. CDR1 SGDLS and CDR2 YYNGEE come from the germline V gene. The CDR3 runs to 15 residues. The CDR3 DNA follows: TGTGCCAGCAGCGTAGTCGAGGGGCAACAAGAGACCCAGTACTTC. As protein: CASSVVEGQQETQYF.

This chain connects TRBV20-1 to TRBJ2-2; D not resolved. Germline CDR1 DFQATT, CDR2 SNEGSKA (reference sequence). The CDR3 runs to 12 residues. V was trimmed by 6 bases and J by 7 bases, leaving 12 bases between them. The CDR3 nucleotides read TGCAGTGCCACTACAGAGATCGGGGAGCTGTTTTTT. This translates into CSATTEIGELFF.

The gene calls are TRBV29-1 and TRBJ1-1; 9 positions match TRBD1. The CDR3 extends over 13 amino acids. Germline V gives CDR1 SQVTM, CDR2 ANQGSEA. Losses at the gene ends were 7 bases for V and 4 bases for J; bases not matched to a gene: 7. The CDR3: CSDRDREGTEAFF. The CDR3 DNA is TGCAGCGATCGGGACAGGGAGGGCACTGAAGCTTTCTTT. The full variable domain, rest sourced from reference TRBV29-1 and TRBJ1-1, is SAVISQKPSRDICQRGTSLTIQCQVDSQVTMMFWYRQQPGQSLTLIATANQGSEATYESGFVIDKFPISRPNLTFSTLTVSNMSPEDSSIYLCSDRDREGTEAFFGQGTRLTVV.

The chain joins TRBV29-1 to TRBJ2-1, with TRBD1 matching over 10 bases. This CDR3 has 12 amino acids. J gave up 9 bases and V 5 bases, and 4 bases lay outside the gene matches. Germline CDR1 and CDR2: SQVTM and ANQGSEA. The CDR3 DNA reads TGCAGCGTTCGGGGACAGGGGCTTGAGCAGTTCTTC. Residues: CSVRGQGLEQFF.

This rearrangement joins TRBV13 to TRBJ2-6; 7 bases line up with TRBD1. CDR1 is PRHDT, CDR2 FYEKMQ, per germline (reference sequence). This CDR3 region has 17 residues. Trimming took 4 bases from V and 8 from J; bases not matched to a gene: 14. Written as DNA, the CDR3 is TGTGCCAGCAGCTCAACAACCGGGACAGAGTTGACCAACGTCCTGACTTTC. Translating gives CASSSTTGTELTNVLTF.

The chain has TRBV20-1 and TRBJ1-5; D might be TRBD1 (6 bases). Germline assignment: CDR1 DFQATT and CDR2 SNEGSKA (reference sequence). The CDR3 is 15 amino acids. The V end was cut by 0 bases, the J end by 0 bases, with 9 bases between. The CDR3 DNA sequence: TGCAGTGCTAGAGATCAGGGGAATAGCAATCAGCCCCAGCATTTT. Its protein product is CSARDQGNSNQPQHF.

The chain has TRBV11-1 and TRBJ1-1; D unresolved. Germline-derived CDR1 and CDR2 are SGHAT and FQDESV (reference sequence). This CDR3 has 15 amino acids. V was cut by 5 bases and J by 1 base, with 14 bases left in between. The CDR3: CASSQGRTQNTEAFF. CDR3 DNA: TGTGCCAGCAGCCAAGGGCGCACGCAGAACACTGAAGCTTTCTTT.

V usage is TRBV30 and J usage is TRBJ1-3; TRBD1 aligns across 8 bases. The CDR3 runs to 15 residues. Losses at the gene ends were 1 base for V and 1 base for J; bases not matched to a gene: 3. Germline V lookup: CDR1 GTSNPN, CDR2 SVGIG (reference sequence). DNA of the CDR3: TGTGCCTGGAGTGCCAGGGGGCGATCTGGAAACACCATATATTTT. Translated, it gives CAWSARGRSGNTIYF.

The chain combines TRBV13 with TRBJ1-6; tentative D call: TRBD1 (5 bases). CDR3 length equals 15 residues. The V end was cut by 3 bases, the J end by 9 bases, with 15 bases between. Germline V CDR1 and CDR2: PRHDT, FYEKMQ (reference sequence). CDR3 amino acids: CASSFGSTESSPLHF. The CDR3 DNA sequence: TGTGCCAGCAGCTTCGGTTCGACAGAAAGTTCACCCCTCCACTTT.

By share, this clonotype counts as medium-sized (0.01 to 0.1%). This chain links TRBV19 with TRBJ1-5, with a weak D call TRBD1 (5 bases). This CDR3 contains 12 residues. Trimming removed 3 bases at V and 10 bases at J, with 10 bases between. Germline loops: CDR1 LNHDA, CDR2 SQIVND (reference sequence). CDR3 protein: CASSIGDPPQHF. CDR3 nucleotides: TGTGCCAGTAGTATCGGGGACCCCCCCCAGCATTTT.

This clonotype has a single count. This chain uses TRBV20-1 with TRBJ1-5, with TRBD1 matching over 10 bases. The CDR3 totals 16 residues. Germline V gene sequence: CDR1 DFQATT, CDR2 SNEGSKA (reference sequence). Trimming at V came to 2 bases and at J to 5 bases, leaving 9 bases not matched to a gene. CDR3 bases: TGCAGTGCTAGACCCATGGGACAGGGGTTTCATCAGCCCCAGCATTTT. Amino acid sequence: CSARPMGQGFHQPQHF.

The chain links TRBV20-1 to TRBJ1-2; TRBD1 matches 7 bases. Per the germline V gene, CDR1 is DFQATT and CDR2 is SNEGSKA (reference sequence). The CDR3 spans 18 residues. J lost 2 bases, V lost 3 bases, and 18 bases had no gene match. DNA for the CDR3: TGCAGTGCTAGTTTGGGCAGGGGGTCTCATCTTCTGAACTATGGCTACACCTTC. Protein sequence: CSASLGRGSHLLNYGYTF.

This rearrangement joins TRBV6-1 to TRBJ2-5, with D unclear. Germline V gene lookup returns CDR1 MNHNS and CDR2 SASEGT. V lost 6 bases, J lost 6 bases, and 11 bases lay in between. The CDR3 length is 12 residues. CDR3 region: CASSPDKQTQYF. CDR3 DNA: TGTGCCAGCAGCCCTGACAAGCAGACCCAGTACTTC.

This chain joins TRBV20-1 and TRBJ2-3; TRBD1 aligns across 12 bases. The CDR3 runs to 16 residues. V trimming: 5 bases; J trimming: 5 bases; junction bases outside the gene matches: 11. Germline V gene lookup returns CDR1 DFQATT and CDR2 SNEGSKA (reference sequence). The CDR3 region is CSAQDPGTGGLDTQYF. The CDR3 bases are TGCAGTGCTCAAGACCCCGGGACAGGGGGCCTAGATACGCAGTATTTT.